This T cell receptor beta chain was retrieved from a study of blood T cell repertoires in COVID-19. Study-level information: COVID-19 samples from acute and convalescent phases originated in the United States, Italy and Spain. Nucleic acid was either cDNA or gDNA, and it came from T cells, B-cell-depleted T cells, or PBMCs.

Authors' data handling: Reference gene primer amplification gave estimated nucleated cell counts. Clones were sequenced by immunoSEQ multiplex PCR, and TCRdb holds only the in-frame ones, with some missing. That table furnishes V, J and clone size, whereas the DNA furnished D and trimming. The table has roughly 120,000 clones, 70% to 90% seen once. The CDR3 is made up of 13 amino acids. Germline CDR1 and CDR2: KGHSH and LQKENI. V shed 3 bases and J 9 bases; nucleotides not matched to a gene: 8. The source is an older man who had recovered from COVID-19. Sequencing input: peripheral blood. The chain recombines TRBV18 with TRBJ2-7; 7 bases are shared with TRBD1. The DNA for the CDR3 is TGTGCCAGCTCACCCGAAGGACAGGCTGGGCAGTACTTC. Translation: CASSPEGQAGQYF. The variable domain in full, completed from reference TRBV18 and TRBJ2-7, reads NAGVMQNPRHLVRRRGQEARLRCSPMKGHSHVYWYRQLPEEGLKFMVYLQKENIIDESGMPKERFSAEFPKEGPSILRIQQVVRGDSAAYFCASSPEGQAGQYFGPGTRLTVT.